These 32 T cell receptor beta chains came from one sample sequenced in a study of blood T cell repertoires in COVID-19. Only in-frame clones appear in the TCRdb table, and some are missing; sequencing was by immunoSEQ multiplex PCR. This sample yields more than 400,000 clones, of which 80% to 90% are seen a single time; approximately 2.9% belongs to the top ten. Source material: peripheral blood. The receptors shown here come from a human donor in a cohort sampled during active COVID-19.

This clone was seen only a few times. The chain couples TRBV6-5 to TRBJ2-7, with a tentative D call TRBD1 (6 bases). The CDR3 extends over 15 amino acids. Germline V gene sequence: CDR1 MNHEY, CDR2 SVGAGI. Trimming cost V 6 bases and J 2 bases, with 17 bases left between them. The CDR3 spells CASSLNTGSTYEQYF. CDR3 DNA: TGTGCCAGCAGCCTGAATACAGGGAGTACCTACGAGCAGTACTTC.

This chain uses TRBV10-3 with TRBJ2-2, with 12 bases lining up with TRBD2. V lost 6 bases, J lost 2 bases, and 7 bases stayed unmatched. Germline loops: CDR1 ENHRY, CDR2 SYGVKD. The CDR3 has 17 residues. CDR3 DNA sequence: TGTGCCATCAGATCACTAGCGGGAGGCCTTAACACCGGGGAGCTGTTTTTT. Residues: CAIRSLAGGLNTGELFF.

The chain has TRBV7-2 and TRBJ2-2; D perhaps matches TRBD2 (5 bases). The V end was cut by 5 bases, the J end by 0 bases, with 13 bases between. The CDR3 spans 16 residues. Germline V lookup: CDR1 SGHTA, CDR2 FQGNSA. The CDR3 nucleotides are TGTGCCAGCAGCATTCGAGGGTCCGCGAACACCGGGGAGCTGTTTTTT. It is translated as CASSIRGSANTGELFF.

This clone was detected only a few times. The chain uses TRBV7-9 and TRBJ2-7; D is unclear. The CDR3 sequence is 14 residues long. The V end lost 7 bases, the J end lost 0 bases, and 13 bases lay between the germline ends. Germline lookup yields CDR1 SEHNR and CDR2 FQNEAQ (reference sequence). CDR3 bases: TGTGCCAGCACTGGCGGTGCTCACTCCTACGAGCAGTACTTC. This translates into CASTGGAHSYEQYF.

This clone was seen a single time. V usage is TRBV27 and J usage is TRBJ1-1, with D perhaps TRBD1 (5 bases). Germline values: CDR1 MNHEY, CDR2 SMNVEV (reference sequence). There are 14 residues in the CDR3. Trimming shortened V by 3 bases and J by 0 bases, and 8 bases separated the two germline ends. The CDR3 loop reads CASSFRGMNTEAFF. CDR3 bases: TGTGCCAGCAGTTTCCGGGGGATGAACACTGAAGCTTTCTTT.

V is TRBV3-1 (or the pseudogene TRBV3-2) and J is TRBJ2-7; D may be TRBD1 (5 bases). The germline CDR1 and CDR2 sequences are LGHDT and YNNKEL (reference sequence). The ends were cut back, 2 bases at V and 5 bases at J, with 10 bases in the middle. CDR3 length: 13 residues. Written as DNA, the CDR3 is TGTGCCAGCAGCCAACTTGGGGCCCACGAGCAGTACTTC. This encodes CASSQLGAHEQYF.

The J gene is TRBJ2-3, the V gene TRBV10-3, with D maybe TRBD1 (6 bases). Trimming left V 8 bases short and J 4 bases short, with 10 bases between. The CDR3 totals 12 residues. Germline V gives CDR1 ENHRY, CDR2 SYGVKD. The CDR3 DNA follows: TGTGCCATCGCCAGGGGCCCAGATACGCAGTATTTT. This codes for CAIARGPDTQYF.

The CDR3 region is CATSDPSRSGGQEEQFF. CDR3 sequence (DNA): TGTGCCACCAGTGACCCCAGCAGGTCAGGGGGCCAAGAGGAGCAGTTCTTC. The genes are TRBV24-1 and TRBJ2-1; TRBD1 matches at 8 bases. The germline V gene has CDR1 KGHDR and CDR2 SFDVKD. Trimming removed 4 bases from V and 10 bases from J; junction bases left unmatched: 17. The CDR3 is 17 residues long.

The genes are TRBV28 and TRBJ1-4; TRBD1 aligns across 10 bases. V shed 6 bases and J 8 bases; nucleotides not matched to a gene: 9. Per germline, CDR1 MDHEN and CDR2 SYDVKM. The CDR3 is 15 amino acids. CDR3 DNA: TGTGCCAGCAGAGGTACCGGGACAGGGGTAGAAAAACTGTTTTTT. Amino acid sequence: CASRGTGTGVEKLFF.

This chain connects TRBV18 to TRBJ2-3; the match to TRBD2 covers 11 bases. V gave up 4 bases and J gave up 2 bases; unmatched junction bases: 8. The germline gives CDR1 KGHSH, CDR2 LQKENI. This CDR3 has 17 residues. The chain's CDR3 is CASSRLVAGGPTDTQYF. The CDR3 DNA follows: TGTGCCAGCTCACGCCTTGTAGCGGGAGGGCCCACAGATACGCAGTATTTT.

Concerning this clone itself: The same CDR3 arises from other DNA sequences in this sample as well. For the CDR3, the DNA is TGCGCCAGCAGCTTGGGACTAGCGGAGTACAATGAGCAGTTCTTC. Protein sequence: CASSLGLAEYNEQFF. The chain carries TRBV5-1 and TRBJ2-1; 9 nucleotides line up with TRBD2. The CDR3 is 15 residues long. V shed 0 bases, J shed 4 bases, and the junction held 2 bases outside the gene matches. Germline values: CDR1 SGHRS, CDR2 YFSETQ.

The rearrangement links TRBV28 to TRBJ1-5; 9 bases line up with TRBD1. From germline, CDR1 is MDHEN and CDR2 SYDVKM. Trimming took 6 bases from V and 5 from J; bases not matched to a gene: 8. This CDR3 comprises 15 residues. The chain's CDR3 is CASSPHGTGHQPQHF. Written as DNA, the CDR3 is TGTGCCAGCAGCCCTCACGGGACAGGGCATCAGCCCCAGCATTTT.

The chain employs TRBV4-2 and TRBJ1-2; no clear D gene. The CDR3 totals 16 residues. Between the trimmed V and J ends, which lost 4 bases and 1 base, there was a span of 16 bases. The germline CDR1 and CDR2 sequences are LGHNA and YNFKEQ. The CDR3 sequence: CASSLSLSLSNYGYTF. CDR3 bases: TGTGCCAGCAGCCTTTCCCTCTCCCTGAGTAACTATGGCTACACCTTC.

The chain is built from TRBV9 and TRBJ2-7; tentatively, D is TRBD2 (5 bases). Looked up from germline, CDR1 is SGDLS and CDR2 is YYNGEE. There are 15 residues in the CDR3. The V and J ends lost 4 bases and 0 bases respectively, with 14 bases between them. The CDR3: CASSPGGFFSYEQYF. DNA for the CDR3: TGTGCCAGCAGCCCCGGCGGGTTTTTCTCCTACGAGCAGTACTTC.

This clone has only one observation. The DNA of the CDR3 is TGTGCCAGCAGCGTGGTCAACGTAGGGTCGGGGGAGCAGTTCTTC. It encodes CASSVVNVGSGEQFF. The genes are TRBV5-8 and TRBJ2-1; TRBD2 might be the D (5 bases). Per germline, CDR1 SGHTS and CDR2 YDEGEE. V was shortened by 4 bases and J by 10 bases, with 21 bases between the two germline ends. This CDR3 region has 15 residues.

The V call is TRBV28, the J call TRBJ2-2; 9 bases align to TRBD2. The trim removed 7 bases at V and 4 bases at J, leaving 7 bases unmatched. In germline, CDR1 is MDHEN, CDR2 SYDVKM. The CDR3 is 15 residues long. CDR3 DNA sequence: TGTGCCAGCATCGGGGCGGGAGGGCCCACCGGGGAGCTGTTTTTT. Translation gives CASIGAGGPTGELFF.

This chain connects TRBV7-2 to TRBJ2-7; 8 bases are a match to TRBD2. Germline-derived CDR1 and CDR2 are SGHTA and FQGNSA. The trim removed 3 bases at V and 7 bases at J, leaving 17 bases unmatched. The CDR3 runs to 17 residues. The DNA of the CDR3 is TGTGCCAGCAGCTTGCCCGGGGTAGCGGGATTAATAGGGGAGCAGTACTTC. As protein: CASSLPGVAGLIGEQYF.

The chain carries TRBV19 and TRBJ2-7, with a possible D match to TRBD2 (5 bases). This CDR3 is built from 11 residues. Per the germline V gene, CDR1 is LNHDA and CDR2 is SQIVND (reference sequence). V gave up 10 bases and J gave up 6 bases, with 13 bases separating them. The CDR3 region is CATSRGSEQYF. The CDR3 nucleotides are TGTGCCACCTCCCGGGGTAGCGAGCAGTACTTC. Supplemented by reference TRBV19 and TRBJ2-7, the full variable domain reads DGGITQSPKYLFRKEGQNVTLSCEQNLNHDAMYWYRQDPGQGLRLIYYSQIVNDFQKGDIAEGYSVSREKKESFPLTVTSAQKNPTAFYLCATSRGSEQYFGPGTRLTVT.

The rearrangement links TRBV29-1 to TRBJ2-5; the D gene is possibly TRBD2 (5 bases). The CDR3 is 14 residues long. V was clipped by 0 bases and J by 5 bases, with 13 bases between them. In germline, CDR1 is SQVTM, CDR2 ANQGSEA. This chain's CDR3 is CSVEEHGDVETQYF. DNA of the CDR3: TGCAGCGTTGAAGAACACGGGGATGTGGAGACCCAGTACTTC.

This CDR3 reads CASSSPAGYQETQYF. The CDR3 DNA is TGTGCCAGCAGTTCCCCGGCAGGGTACCAAGAGACCCAGTACTTC. This sequence joins TRBV28 and TRBJ2-5, with TRBD1 as a possible D gene (5 bases). Trimming removed 4 bases at V and 0 bases at J, with 12 bases between. Germline values: CDR1 MDHEN, CDR2 SYDVKM. This CDR3 comprises 15 residues.

Written as DNA, the CDR3 is TGCAGCGTTGAAGAGTCAGGGACTAGCGGGAGTAAGCAGTACTTC. This gives the protein CSVEESGTSGSKQYF. The chain employs TRBV29-1 and TRBJ2-7; TRBD2 agrees at 14 bases. The germline gives CDR1 SQVTM, CDR2 ANQGSEA. The V and J ends lost 0 bases and 8 bases, in that order; junction bases with no gene match: 6. This CDR3 is built from 15 residues.

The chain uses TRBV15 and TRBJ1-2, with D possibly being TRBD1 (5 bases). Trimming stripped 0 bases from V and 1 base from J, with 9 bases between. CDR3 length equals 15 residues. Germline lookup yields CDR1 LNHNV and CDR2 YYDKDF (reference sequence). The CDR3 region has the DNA TGTGCCACCAGCAGAGATTTGGACAATAACTATGGCTACACCTTC. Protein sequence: CATSRDLDNNYGYTF.

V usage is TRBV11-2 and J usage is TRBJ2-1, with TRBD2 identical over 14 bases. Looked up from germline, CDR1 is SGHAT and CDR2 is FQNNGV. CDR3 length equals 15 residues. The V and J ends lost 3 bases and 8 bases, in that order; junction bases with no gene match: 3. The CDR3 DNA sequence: TGTGCCAGCAGCTTCGGACTAGCGGGAGGATATGAGCAGTTCTTC. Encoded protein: CASSFGLAGGYEQFF.

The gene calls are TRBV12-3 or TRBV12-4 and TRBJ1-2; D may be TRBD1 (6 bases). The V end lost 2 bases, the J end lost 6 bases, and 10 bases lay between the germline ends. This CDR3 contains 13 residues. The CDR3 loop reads CASSLLEGDGYTF. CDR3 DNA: TGTGCCAGCAGTTTACTAGAGGGGGATGGCTACACCTTC.

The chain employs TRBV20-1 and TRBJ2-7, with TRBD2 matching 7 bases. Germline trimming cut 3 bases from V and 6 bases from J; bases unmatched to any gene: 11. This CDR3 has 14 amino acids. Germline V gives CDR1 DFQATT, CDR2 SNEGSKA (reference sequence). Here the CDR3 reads CSASRVAGPSEQYF. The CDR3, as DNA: TGCAGTGCTAGTAGAGTAGCGGGCCCTTCCGAGCAGTACTTC.

The CDR3 coding sequence is TGTGCCAACGCCCTGGTTCCGGACAGGGAATATGGCTACACCTTC. Protein sequence: CANALVPDREYGYTF. J is TRBJ1-2 and V is TRBV6-5, with TRBD1 identical over 8 bases. CDR1 MNHEY and CDR2 SVGAGI come from the germline V gene. The junction had 15 bases not matched to a gene; V was cut back by 10 bases and J by 5 bases. This CDR3 is built from 15 residues.

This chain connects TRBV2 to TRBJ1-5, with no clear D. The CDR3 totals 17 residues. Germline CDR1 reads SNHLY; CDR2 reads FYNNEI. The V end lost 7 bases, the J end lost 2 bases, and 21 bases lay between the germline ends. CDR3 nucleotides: TGTGCCAGCATCCCAAGGGTAGCGTCCTGGGGCAATCAGCCCCAGCATTTT. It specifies CASIPRVASWGNQPQHF.

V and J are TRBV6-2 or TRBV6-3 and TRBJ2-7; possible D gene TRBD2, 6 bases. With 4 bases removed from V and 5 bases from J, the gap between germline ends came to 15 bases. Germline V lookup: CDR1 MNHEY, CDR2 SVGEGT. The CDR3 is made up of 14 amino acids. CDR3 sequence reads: CASSSGRVADEQYF. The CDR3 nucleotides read TGTGCCAGCAGTTCGGGCCGGGTAGCGGACGAGCAGTACTTC.

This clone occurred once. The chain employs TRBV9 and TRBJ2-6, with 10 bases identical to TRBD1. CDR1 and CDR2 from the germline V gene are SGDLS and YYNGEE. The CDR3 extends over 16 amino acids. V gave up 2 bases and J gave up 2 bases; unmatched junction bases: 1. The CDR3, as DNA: TGTGCCAGCAGCGTCGGGACAGGGGCTGGGGCCAACGTCCTGACTTTC. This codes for CASSVGTGAGANVLTF.

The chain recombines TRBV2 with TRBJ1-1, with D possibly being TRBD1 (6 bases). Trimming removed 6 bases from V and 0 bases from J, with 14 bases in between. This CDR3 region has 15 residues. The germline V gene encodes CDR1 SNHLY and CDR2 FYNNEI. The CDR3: CASRYTDRLNTEAFF. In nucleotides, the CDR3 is TGTGCCAGCAGATATACCGACAGGCTGAACACTGAAGCTTTCTTT.

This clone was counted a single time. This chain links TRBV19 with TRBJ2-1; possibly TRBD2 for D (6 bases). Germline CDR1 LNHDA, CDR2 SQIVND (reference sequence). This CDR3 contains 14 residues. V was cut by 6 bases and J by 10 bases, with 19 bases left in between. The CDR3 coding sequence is TGTGCCAGTAGGGGCGGGATCGTCTTGGAGGAGCAGTTCTTC. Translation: CASRGGIVLEEQFF. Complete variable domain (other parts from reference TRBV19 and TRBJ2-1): DGGITQSPKYLFRKEGQNVTLSCEQNLNHDAMYWYRQDPGQGLRLIYYSQIVNDFQKGDIAEGYSVSREKKESFPLTVTSAQKNPTAFYLCASRGGIVLEEQFFGPGTRLTVL.

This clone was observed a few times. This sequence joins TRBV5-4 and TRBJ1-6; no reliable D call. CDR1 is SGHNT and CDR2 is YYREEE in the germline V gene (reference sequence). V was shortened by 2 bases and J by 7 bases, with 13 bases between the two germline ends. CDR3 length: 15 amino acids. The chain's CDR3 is CASSLSIVSNSPLHF. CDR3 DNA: TGTGCCAGCAGCTTATCCATAGTATCAAATTCACCCCTCCACTTT. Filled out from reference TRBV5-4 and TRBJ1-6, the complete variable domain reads ETGVTQSPTHLIKTRGQQVTLRCSSQSGHNTVSWYQQALGQGPQFIFQYYREEENGRGNFPPRFSGLQFPNYSSELNVNALELDDSALYLCASSLSIVSNSPLHFGNGTRLTVT.